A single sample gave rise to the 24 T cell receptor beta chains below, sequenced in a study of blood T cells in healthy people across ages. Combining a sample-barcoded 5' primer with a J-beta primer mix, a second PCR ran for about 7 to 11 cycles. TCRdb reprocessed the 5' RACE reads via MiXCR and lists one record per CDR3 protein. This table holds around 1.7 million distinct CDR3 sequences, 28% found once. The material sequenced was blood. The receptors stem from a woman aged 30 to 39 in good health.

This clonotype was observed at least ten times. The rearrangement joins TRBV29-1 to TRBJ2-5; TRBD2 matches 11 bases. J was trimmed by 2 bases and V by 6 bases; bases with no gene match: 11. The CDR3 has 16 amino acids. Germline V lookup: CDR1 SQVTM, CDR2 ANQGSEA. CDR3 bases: TGCAGCGTCGCGACAGGGACTAGCGGAGTACAAGAGACCCAGTACTTC. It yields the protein CSVATGTSGVQETQYF.

The CDR3 spells CASDGRSISTDTQYF. The DNA of the CDR3 is TGTGCCAGCGATGGACGAAGTATTAGCACAGATACGCAGTATTTT. The J gene is TRBJ2-3, the V gene TRBV2; no reliable D call. The CDR3 is 15 amino acids. CDR1 and CDR2 (germline): SNHLY, FYNNEI. V was trimmed by 8 bases and J by 0 bases, leaving 15 bases between them. The whole variable domain, filled in from reference TRBV2 and TRBJ2-3, reads EPEVTQTPSHQVTQMGQEVILRCVPISNHLYFYWYRQILGQKVEFLVSFYNNEISEKSEIFDDQFSVERPDGSNFTLKIRSTKLEDSAMYFCASDGRSISTDTQYFGPGTRLTVL.

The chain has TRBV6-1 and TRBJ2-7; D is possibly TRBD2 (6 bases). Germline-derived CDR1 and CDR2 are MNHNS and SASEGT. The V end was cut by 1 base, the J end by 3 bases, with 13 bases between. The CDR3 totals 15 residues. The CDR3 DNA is TGTGCCAGCAGTGAAGGTTTCGGGGGAGGCTACGAGCAGTACTTC. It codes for CASSEGFGGGYEQYF.

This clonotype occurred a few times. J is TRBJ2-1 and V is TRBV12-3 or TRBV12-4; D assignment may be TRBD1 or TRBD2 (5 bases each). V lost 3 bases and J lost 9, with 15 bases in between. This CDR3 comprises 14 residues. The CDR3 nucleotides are TGTGCCAGCAGTTTCCGACCGGGGCGCATTGAGCAGTTCTTC. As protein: CASSFRPGRIEQFF.

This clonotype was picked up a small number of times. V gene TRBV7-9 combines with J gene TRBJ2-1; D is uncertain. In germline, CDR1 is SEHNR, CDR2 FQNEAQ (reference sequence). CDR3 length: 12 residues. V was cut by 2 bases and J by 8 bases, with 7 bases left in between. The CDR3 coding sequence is TGTGCCAGCAGCTTATCTATTGATGAGCAGTTCTTC. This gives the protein CASSLSIDEQFF.

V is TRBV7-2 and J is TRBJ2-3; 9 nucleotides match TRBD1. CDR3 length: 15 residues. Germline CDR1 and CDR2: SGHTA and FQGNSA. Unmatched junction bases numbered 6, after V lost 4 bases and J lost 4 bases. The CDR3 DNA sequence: TGTGCCAGCAGCTATAAGACAGGGGGGGCAGATACGCAGTATTTT. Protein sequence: CASSYKTGGADTQYF.

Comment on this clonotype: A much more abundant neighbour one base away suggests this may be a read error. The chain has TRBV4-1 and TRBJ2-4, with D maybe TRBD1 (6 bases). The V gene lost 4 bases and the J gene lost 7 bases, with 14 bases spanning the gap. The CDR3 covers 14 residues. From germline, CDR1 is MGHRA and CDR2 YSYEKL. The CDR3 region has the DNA TGCGCCAGCAGCCCAGCGGACAGCGCGAACATTCAGTACTTC. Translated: CASSPADSANIQYF.

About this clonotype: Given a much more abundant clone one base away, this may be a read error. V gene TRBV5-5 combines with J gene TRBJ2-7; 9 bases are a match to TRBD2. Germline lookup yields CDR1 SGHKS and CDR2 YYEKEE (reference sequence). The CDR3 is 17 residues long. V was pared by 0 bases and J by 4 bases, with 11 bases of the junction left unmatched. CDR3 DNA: TGTGCCAGCAGCTTGGAGGCTAGCGGGGCTAATCCATACGAGCAGTACTTC. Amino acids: CASSLEASGANPYEQYF.

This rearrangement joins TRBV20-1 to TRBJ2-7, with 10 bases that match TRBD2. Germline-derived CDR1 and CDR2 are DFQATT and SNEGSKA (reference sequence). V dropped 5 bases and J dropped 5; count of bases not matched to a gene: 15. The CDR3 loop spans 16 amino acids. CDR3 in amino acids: CSALPGTSEWANEQYF. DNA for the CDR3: TGCAGTGCTCTTCCCGGGACTAGCGAATGGGCTAACGAGCAGTACTTC.

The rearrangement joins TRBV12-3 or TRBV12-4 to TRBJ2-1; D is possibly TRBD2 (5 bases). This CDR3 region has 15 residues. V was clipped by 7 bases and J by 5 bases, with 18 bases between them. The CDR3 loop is CASTPTTQYNNEQFF. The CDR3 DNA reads TGTGCCAGCACCCCGACTACCCAGTACAACAATGAGCAGTTCTTC.

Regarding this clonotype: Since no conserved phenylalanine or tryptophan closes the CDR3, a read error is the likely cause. The CDR3 is CSALQGLNPLSYNEQFV. CDR3 sequence (DNA): TGCAGCGCCCTACAGGGTTTGAATCCATTAAGCTACAATGAGCAGTTCGTC. The chain has TRBV29-1 and TRBJ2-1; D is perhaps TRBD1 (6 bases). Germline V lookup: CDR1 SQVTM, CDR2 ANQGSEA. V was trimmed by 7 bases and J by 3 bases, leaving 25 bases between them. The CDR3 loop spans 17 amino acids.

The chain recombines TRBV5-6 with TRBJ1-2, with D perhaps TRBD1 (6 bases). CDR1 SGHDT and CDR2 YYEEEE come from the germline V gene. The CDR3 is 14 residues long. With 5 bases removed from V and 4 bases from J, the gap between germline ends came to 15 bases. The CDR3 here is CASRLGGVAYGYTF. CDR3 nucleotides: TGTGCCAGCAGGCTCGGGGGCGTCGCCTATGGCTACACCTTC.

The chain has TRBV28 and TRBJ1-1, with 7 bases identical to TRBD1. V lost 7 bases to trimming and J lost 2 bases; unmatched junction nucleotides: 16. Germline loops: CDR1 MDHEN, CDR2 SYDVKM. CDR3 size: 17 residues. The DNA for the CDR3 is TGTGCCAGCACCGAGTTATACAGGGGATTGACTAACACTGAAGCTTTCTTT. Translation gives CASTELYRGLTNTEAFF.

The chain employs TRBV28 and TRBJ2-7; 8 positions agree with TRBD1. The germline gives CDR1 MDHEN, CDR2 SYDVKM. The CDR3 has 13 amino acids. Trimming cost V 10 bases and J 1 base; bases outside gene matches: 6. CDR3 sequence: CATDNRGSYEQYF. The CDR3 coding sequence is TGTGCCACGGACAACAGGGGGTCCTACGAGCAGTACTTC. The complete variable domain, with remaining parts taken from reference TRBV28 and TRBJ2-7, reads DVKVTQSSRYLVKRTGEKVFLECVQDMDHENMFWYRQDPGLGLRLIYFSYDVKMKEKGDIPEGYSVSREKKERFSLILESASTNQTSMYLCATDNRGSYEQYFGPGTRLTVT.

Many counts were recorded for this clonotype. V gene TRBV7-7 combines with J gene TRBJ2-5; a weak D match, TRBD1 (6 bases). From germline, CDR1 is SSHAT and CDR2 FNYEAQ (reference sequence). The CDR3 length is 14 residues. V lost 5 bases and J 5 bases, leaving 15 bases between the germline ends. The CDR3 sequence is CASSATGRLETQYF. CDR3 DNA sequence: TGTGCCAGCAGCGCTACAGGGAGATTGGAGACCCAGTACTTC.

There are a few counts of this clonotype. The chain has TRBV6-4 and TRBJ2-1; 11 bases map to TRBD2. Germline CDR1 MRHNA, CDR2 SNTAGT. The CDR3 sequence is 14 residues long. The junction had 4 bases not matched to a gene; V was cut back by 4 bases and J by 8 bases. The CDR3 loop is CASSGSGGAHEQFF. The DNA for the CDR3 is TGTGCCAGCAGTGGTAGCGGGGGGGCCCATGAGCAGTTCTTC.

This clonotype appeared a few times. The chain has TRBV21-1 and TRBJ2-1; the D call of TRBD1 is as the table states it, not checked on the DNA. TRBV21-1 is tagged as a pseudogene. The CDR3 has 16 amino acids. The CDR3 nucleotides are TGTGCCAGCAGCAAGGCCAGGGACTGTCCGTTGGAGGAGCAGTTCTTC. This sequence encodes CASSKARDCPLEEQFF.

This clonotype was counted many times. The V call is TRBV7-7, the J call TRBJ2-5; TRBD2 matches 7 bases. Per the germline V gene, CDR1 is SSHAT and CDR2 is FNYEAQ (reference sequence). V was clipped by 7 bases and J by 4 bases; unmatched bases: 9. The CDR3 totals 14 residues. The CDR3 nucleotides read TGTGCCAGCACCCGCGCTGGGGGGGGAGAGACCCAGTACTTC. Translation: CASTRAGGGETQYF.

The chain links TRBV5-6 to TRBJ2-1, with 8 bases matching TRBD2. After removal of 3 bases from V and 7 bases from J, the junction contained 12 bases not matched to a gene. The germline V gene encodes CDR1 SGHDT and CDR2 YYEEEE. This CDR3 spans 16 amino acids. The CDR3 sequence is CASSSSGPSARNEQFF. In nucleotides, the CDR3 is TGTGCCAGCAGCTCTAGCGGGCCCTCGGCTAGGAATGAGCAGTTCTTC. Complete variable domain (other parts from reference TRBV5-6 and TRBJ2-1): DAGVTQSPTHLIKTRGQQVTLRCSPKSGHDTVSWYQQALGQGPQFIFQYYEEEERQRGNFPDRFSGHQFPNYSSELNVNALLLGDSALYLCASSSSGPSARNEQFFGPGTRLTVL.

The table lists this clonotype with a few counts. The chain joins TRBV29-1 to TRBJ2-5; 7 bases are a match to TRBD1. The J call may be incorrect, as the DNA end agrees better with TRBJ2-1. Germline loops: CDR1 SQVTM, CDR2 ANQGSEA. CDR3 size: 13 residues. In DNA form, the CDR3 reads TGCAGCGTAGAAACAGGGGACCAAGAGACCCAGTTCTTC. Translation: CSVETGDQETQFF.

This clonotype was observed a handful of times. The CDR3 DNA follows: TGCGCCAGCAGCTTGGAGAGTAATTCACCCCTCCACTTT. Its protein is CASSLESNSPLHF. This chain uses TRBV5-1 with TRBJ1-6, with no clear D. The V and J ends lost 0 bases and 6 bases respectively, with 4 bases between them. The length of the CDR3 is 13 residues. Per germline, CDR1 SGHRS and CDR2 YFSETQ.

For the CDR3, the DNA is TGCGCCAGCAGCTTGGGGGGCGACCTAGGAGAGACCCAGTACTTC. Translating it yields CASSLGGDLGETQYF. The chain joins TRBV5-1 to TRBJ2-5; weak D call: TRBD1 (5 bases). Deletions cut 0 bases from V and 4 bases from J, with 13 bases between. The CDR3 has 15 residues. Germline V lookup: CDR1 SGHRS, CDR2 YFSETQ. The whole variable domain, filled in from reference TRBV5-1 and TRBJ2-5, reads KAGVTQTPRYLIKTRGQQVTLSCSPISGHRSVSWYQQTPGQGLQFLFEYFSETQRNKGNFPGRFSGRQFSNSRSEMNVSTLELGDSALYLCASSLGGDLGETQYFGPGTRLLVL.

The CDR3 region has the DNA TGTGCCAGCAGCCCACCCAGGGGCCCCAATCAGCCCCAGCATTTT. Translated, it gives CASSPPRGPNQPQHF. The rearrangement uses TRBV6-1 and TRBJ1-5, with a tentative D call TRBD1 (6 bases). This CDR3 has 15 amino acids. V lost 6 bases and J 3 bases, leaving 15 bases between the germline ends. Per germline, CDR1 MNHNS and CDR2 SASEGT.

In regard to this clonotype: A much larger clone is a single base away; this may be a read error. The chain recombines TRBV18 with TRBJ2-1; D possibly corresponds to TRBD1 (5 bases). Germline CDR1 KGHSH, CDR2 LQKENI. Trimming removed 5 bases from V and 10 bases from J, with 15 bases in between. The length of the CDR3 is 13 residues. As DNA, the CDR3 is TGTGCCAGCTCAGCAGGGAACCCCTACGAGCAGTTCTTC. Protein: CASSAGNPYEQFF.